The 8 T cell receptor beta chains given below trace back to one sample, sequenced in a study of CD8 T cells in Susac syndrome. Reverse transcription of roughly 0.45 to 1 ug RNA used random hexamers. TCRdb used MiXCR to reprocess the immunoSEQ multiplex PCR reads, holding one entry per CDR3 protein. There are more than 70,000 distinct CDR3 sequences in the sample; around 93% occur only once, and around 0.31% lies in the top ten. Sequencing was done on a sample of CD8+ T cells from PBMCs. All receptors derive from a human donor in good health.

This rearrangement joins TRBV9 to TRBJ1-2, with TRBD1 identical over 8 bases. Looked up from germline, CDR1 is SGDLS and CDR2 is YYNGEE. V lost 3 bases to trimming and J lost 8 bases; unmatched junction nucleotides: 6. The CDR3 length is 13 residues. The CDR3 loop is CASSGTGSRGYTF. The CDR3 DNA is TGTGCCAGCAGCGGGACAGGGAGTCGGGGCTACACCTTC.

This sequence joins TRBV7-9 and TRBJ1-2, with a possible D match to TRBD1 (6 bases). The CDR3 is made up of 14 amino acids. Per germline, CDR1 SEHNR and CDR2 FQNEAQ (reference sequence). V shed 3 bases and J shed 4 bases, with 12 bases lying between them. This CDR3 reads CASSFVTGGYGYTF. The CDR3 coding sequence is TGTGCCAGCAGCTTCGTGACAGGCGGCTATGGCTACACCTTC.

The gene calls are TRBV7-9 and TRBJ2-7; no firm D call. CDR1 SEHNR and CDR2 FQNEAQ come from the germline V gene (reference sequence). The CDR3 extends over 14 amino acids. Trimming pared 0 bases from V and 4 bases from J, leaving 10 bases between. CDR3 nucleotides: TGTGCCAGCAGCTTAGCGGCACAGCCTTACGAGCAGTACTTC. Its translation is CASSLAAQPYEQYF.

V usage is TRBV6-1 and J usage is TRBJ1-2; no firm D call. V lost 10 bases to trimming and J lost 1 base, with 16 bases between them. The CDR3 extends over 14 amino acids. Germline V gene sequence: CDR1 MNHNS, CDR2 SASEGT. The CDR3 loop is CAIPNWALNYGYTF. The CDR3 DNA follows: TGTGCCATCCCAAACTGGGCCCTTAACTATGGCTACACCTTC.

The CDR3 DNA reads TGTGCCAGCAGCGACGGAGGGTCGAGCGGCTACACCTTC. Protein product: CASSDGGSSGYTF. The chain combines TRBV25-1 with TRBJ1-2; the D is unclear. CDR3 size: 13 residues. Trimming took off 6 bases at V and 8 bases at J, with 16 bases between the two ends. CDR1 and CDR2 from the germline V gene are MGHDK and SYGVNS.

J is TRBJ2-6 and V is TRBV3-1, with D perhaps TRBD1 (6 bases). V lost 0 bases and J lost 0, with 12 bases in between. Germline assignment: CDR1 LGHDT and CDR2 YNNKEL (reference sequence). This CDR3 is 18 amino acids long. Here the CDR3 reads CASSQEGTPSSGANVLTF. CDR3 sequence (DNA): TGTGCCAGCAGCCAAGAAGGGACACCAAGCTCTGGGGCCAACGTCCTGACTTTC.

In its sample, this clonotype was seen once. The CDR3 reads CASSFSPSYNEQYF. The CDR3, as DNA: TGTGCCAGCAGTTTCTCCCCCTCTTACAACGAGCAGTACTTC. The rearrangement uses TRBV12-3 or TRBV12-4 and TRBJ2-7; D uncertain. The length of the CDR3 is 14 residues. The germline V and J ends were trimmed by 3 bases and 5 bases, with 14 bases remaining between them.

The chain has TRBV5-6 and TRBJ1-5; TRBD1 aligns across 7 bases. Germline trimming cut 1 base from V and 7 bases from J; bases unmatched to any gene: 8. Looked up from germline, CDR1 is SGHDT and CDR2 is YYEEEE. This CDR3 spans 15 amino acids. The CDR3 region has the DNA TGTGCCAGCAGCTTGACAGGGGAAACTTTCCAGCCCCAGCATTTT. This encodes CASSLTGETFQPQHF.